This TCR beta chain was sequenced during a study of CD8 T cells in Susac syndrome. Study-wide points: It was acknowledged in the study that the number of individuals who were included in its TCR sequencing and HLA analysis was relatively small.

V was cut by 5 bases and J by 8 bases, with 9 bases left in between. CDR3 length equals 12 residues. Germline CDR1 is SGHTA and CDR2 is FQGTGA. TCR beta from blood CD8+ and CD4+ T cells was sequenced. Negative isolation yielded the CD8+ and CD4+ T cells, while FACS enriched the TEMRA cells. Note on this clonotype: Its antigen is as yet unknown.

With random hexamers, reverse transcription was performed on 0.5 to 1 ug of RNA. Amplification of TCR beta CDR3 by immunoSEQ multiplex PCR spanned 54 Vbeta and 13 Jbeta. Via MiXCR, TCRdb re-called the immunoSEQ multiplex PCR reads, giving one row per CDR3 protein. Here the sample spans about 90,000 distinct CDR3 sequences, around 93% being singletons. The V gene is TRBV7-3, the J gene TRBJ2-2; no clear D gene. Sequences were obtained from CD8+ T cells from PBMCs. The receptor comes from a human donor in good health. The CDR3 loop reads CASSIQTGELFF. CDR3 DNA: TGTGCCAGCAGCATACAGACAGGGGAGCTGTTTTTT.